This is a list of T cell receptor beta chains from one sample in a study of blood T cell repertoires in COVID-19. Repertoires were generated with immunoSEQ multiplex PCR, while TCRdb's copy carries only in-frame clones and drops some. The data hold roughly 180,000 clones, with 80% to 85% observed a single time. Input material: peripheral blood. The receptors originated from a woman in her 40s with COVID-19, enrolled during active disease. Both conserved end residues are part of each CDR3. D genes are given only for firm matches. Clone size is shown for a subset of rows, as once, few, many or a class of expanded clone.

abundance	v_gene	j_gene	d_gene	CDR3aa	CDR3nt
-	TRBV24-1	TRBJ2-1	-	CATSGHLGDEQFF	TGTGCCACCAGCGGACACCTAGGCGATGAGCAGTTCTTC
-	TRBV19	TRBJ2-7	TRBD2	CASSNAGGPYEQYF	TGTGCCAGTAGTAACGCGGGGGGGCCCTACGAGCAGTACTTC
-	TRBV9	TRBJ1-2	-	CASSVVLSGRGGYTF	TGTGCCAGCAGCGTAGTCCTGAGCGGGAGGGGAGGCTACACCTTC
-	TRBV7-9	TRBJ2-1	TRBD2	CASSSVERGSYNEQFF	TGTGCCAGCAGCTCCGTCGAGCGGGGGTCCTACAATGAGCAGTTCTTC
-	TRBV10-3	TRBJ2-5	-	CAISESAPQETQYF	TGTGCCATCAGTGAGTCAGCGCCCCAAGAGACCCAGTACTTC
-	TRBV5-1	TRBJ1-3	-	CASSLSGSFGNTIYF	TGCGCCAGCAGCTTGTCTGGGAGTTTTGGGAACACCATATATTTT
-	TRBV20-1	TRBJ1-5	-	CSASRREDGQPQHF	TGCAGTGCTAGTCGCCGGGAAGATGGGCAGCCCCAGCATTTT
once	TRBV11-2	TRBJ2-1	TRBD1	CASSSSFGTGNYNEQFF	TGTGCCAGCAGCAGTAGTTTCGGGACAGGGAATTACAATGAGCAGTTCTTC
few	TRBV19	TRBJ2-1	TRBD2	CASSLTSGEYNEQFF	TGTGCCAGTAGCTTAACTAGCGGCGAATACAATGAGCAGTTCTTC
-	TRBV4-1	TRBJ2-3	TRBD2	CASSQGGLAGLSTDTQYF	TGCGCCAGCAGCCAAGGGGGACTAGCGGGACTAAGCACAGATACGCAGTATTTT
-	TRBV7-6	TRBJ2-6	-	CASSLGTAPSGANVLTF	TGTGCCAGCAGCTTAGGGACAGCCCCCTCTGGGGCCAACGTCCTGACTTTC
-	TRBV2	TRBJ1-1	TRBD1	CASSVGTGSAEAFF	TGTGCCAGCAGTGTAGGGACAGGTTCAGCTGAAGCTTTCTTT
-	TRBV5-1	TRBJ1-1	-	CASNPGDRNTEAFF	TGCGCCAGCAACCCCGGAGATAGGAACACTGAAGCTTTCTTT
-	TRBV7-8	TRBJ1-1	-	CASSLVGRGATEAFF	TGTGCCAGCAGCTTAGTAGGTCGGGGGGCCACTGAAGCTTTCTTT
many	TRBV7-2	TRBJ2-5	-	CASSLGGGRETQYF	TGTGCCAGCAGCTTAGGTGGGGGCCGGGAGACCCAGTACTTC
once	TRBV18	TRBJ2-2	TRBD2	CASSPGLANTGELFF	TGTGCCAGCTCACCGGGACTAGCGAACACCGGGGAGCTGTTTTTT
-	TRBV24-1	TRBJ1-2	-	CATSDFRGFNYGYTF	TGTGCCACCAGTGATTTTAGGGGGTTCAACTATGGCTACACCTTC
-	TRBV5-1	TRBJ2-7	TRBD2	CASSPGTSGRPPHF	TGCGCCAGCAGCCCCGGGACTAGCGGGAGGCCCCCCCACTTC
-	TRBV7-9	TRBJ1-2	-	CASSLGGRGYTF	TGTGCCAGCAGCTTAGGGGGGCGAGGCTACACCTTC
few	TRBV6-5	TRBJ1-6	-	CASSWDTPRSPLHF	TGTGCCAGCAGTTGGGACACCCCAAGGTCACCCCTCCACTTT
once	TRBV5-1	TRBJ2-5	-	CASSPQGRGAGETQYF	TGCGCCAGCAGCCCCCAGGGCAGGGGGGCAGGTGAGACCCAGTACTTC
-	TRBV6-4	TRBJ1-5	TRBD1	CASSDSGTGFQPQHF	TGTGCCAGCAGTGACTCGGGGACAGGGTTCCAGCCCCAGCATTTT
-	TRBV10-2	TRBJ2-7	TRBD1	CASREPGTGPYEQYF	TGCGCCAGCAGGGAACCCGGGACAGGACCCTACGAGCAGTACTTC
-	TRBV6-1	TRBJ1-2	-	CASSEMVGPRYGYTF	TGTGCCAGCAGTGAAATGGTGGGCCCGCGCTATGGCTACACCTTC
-	TRBV7-9	TRBJ1-1	-	CASSLPGAVAEAFF	TGTGCCAGCAGCTTACCAGGGGCAGTCGCTGAAGCTTTCTTT